This is a list of T cell receptor beta chains from one sample in a study of blood T cell repertoires in COVID-19. Assay: immunoSEQ multiplex PCR; the TCRdb copy retains only in-frame clones and omits some. The sample records some 51,000 clones, roughly nine tenths being singletons. The specimen sequenced was peripheral blood. The receptor set was obtained from a man aged 40-50 years with acute or convalescent COVID-19. Both conserved end residues are part of each CDR3. The D gene is left open where the match is weak. Clone size is not always given. Where it is, it says once, few, many or a class for expanded clones.

d_call j_call v_call clone_size cdr3_aa cdr3_nt
NA TRBJ2-4 TRBV6-2/TRBV6-3 NA CASSLPTVPKNIQYF TGTGCCAGCAGCCTTCCGACAGTTCCCAAAAACATTCAGTACTTC
TRBD1 TRBJ1-1 TRBV18 NA CASSPQHRGNTEAFF TGTGCCAGCTCACCACAACACAGGGGGAACACTGAAGCTTTCTTT
TRBD1 TRBJ1-1 TRBV18 NA CASSSTGGRTEAFF TGTGCCAGCTCATCGACAGGGGGGAGGACTGAAGCTTTCTTT
NA TRBJ1-5 TRBV6-6 NA CASHEANQPQHF TGTGCCAGCCACGAAGCCAATCAGCCCCAGCATTTT
NA TRBJ2-1 TRBV10-3 NA CAIKDSYNEQFF TGTGCCATCAAGGACAGTTACAATGAGCAGTTCTTC
NA TRBJ2-3 TRBV29-1 NA CSVGSDTDTQYF TGCAGCGTTGGGAGTGACACAGATACGCAGTATTTT
TRBD2 TRBJ2-1 TRBV2 NA CARARAGEGGEQFF TGTGCCAGGGCTCGAGCGGGAGAGGGTGGGGAGCAGTTCTTC
NA TRBJ1-1 TRBV11-3 NA CASSLTQNTEAFF TGTGCCAGCAGCTTAACACAGAACACTGAAGCTTTCTTT
NA TRBJ2-6 TRBV30 once CACPRGGANVLTF TGTGCCTGTCCCAGAGGGGGGGCCAACGTCCTGACTTTC
TRBD2 TRBJ2-3 TRBV29-1 NA CSGGLAGDTQYF TGCAGCGGGGGACTAGCGGGAGATACGCAGTATTTT
TRBD2 TRBJ2-5 TRBV11-2 NA CASSFGLAGGRAQETQYF TGTGCCAGCAGCTTCGGACTAGCGGGAGGGAGGGCCCAAGAGACCCAGTACTTC
NA TRBJ1-4 TRBV19 NA CASSPWGGTNEKLFF TGTGCCAGTAGTCCTTGGGGAGGAACTAATGAAAAACTGTTTTTT
NA TRBJ1-1 TRBV20-1 NA CSASFLQNTEAFF TGCAGTGCTAGTTTTTTACAGAACACTGAAGCTTTCTTT
TRBD2 TRBJ2-3 TRBV20-1 NA CSASSGRGTDTQYF TGCAGTGCTAGTAGCGGGAGGGGAACAGATACGCAGTATTTT
NA TRBJ1-4 TRBV29-1 once CSVAIGESNEKLFF TGCAGCGTTGCCATCGGGGAGTCTAATGAAAAACTGTTTTTT
TRBD2 TRBJ2-2 TRBV3-1/TRBV3-2 once CVSRSSGGTGELFF TGTGTCAGCAGATCTAGCGGGGGTACCGGGGAGCTGTTTTTT
TRBD1 TRBJ1-5 TRBV15 NA CATSSIDRGGNQPQHF TGTGCCACCAGCAGTATAGACAGGGGTGGCAATCAGCCCCAGCATTTT
NA TRBJ1-1 TRBV29-1 NA CSVAEQENTEAFF TGCAGCGTAGCTGAACAGGAGAACACTGAAGCTTTCTTT
NA TRBJ1-5 TRBV5-1 NA CASSLGSGQPQHF TGCGCCAGCAGCTTGGGATCAGGGCAACCCCAGCATTTT
NA TRBJ2-7 TRBV3-1/TRBV3-2 NA CASSPTRGFYEQYF TGTGCCAGCAGCCCGACCAGGGGATTCTACGAGCAGTACTTC
NA TRBJ2-7 TRBV6-1 medium-sized CASSERGTGSYEQYF TGTGCCAGCAGTGAACGGGGAACGGGCTCCTACGAGCAGTACTTC
TRBD1 TRBJ1-1 TRBV19 NA CASSSGQGYTEAFF TGTGCCAGTAGTTCGGGACAGGGGTACACTGAAGCTTTCTTT
TRBD1 TRBJ1-3 TRBV11-2 NA CASSPGTGALFSGNTIYF TGTGCCAGCAGCCCAGGGACAGGGGCCTTGTTCTCTGGAAACACCATATATTTT
TRBD2 TRBJ2-1 TRBV19 NA CASSTFAGGPGHNEQFF TGTGCCAGTAGTACATTTGCGGGAGGGCCGGGCCACAATGAGCAGTTCTTC
NA TRBJ1-4 TRBV6-5 NA CASSRTATNEKLFF TGTGCCAGCAGTAGGACAGCAACTAATGAAAAACTGTTTTTT
TRBD2 TRBJ2-3 TRBV2 NA CASSEALLLAGGPNSPDTQYF TGTGCCAGCAGTGAAGCGCTTCTACTAGCGGGAGGGCCGAACTCGCCAGATACGCAGTATTTT
NA TRBJ1-5 TRBV6-1 NA CASSESGGPNQPQHF TGTGCCAGCAGTGAATCGGGGGGCCCTAATCAGCCCCAGCATTTT
TRBD1 TRBJ2-3 TRBV5-1 NA CASSSQGAGDTQYF TGCGCCAGCAGCTCGCAGGGGGCTGGAGATACGCAGTATTTT
NA TRBJ2-7 TRBV20-1 NA CSASGQASYEQYF TGCAGTGCTAGTGGGCAGGCTTCCTACGAGCAGTACTTC
NA TRBJ1-2 TRBV6-5 NA CASSRGLTVRAGYTF TGTGCCAGCAGCCGCGGCCTGACAGTACGGGCTGGCTACACCTTC
TRBD2 TRBJ2-4 TRBV7-9 NA CASSLYGAGLAKNIQYF TGTGCCAGCAGCTTGTATGGAGCGGGGCTAGCCAAAAACATTCAGTACTTC
NA TRBJ1-6 TRBV27 NA CASSLAETSSYNSPLHF TGTGCCAGCAGTTTAGCGGAAACAAGTTCCTATAATTCACCCCTCCACTTT
TRBD2 TRBJ2-1 TRBV2 NA CASMIAGGPRGSEQFF TGTGCCAGCATGATAGCGGGAGGGCCGCGGGGGAGTGAGCAGTTCTTC
TRBD2 TRBJ2-3 TRBV6-6 NA CASRGLAGILPDTQYF TGTGCCAGCAGGGGCCTAGCGGGAATACTCCCAGATACGCAGTATTTT
TRBD1 TRBJ1-4 TRBV9 NA CASSPPGQPNEKLFF TGTGCCAGCAGCCCACCGGGACAGCCGAATGAAAAACTGTTTTTT
TRBD1 TRBJ1-3 TRBV30 NA CAWSGGQGFSGNTIYF TGTGCCTGGAGTGGAGGACAGGGATTCTCTGGAAACACCATATATTTT
NA TRBJ2-7 TRBV13 NA CASSLPGLASEQYF TGTGCCAGCAGCTTACCCGGACTCGCCTCCGAGCAGTACTTC
TRBD1 TRBJ1-4 TRBV5-1 NA CASSLGTVEKLFF TGCGCCAGCAGCCTCGGGACAGTTGAAAAACTGTTTTTT
NA TRBJ1-1 TRBV6-6 NA CASRQATMNTEAFF TGTGCCAGCCGACAGGCTACCATGAACACTGAAGCTTTCTTT
TRBD2 TRBJ2-7 TRBV5-1 once CASSSGTSGLWEQYF TGCGCCAGCAGCTCAGGGACTAGCGGCCTCTGGGAGCAGTACTTC
NA TRBJ2-1 TRBV7-9 NA CASSIGSLRSGGPNEQFF TGTGCCAGCAGCATCGGGAGCCTAAGATCCGGTGGGCCAAATGAGCAGTTCTTC
TRBD1 TRBJ2-7 TRBV2 NA CASTFSGTGVGSYEQYF TGTGCCAGCACCTTTTCCGGGACAGGGGTCGGCTCCTACGAGCAGTACTTC
TRBD1 TRBJ1-6 TRBV7-2 once CASSATGGAFSPLHF TGTGCCAGCAGCGCGACAGGGGGCGCTTTCTCACCCCTCCACTTT
TRBD2 TRBJ2-1 TRBV6-6 few CASSYSTGGNEQFF TGTGCCAGCAGTTACTCGACGGGGGGGAATGAGCAGTTCTTC
NA TRBJ1-1 TRBV5-4 NA CASSLPGGRAEAFF TGTGCCAGCAGCTTGCCGGGGGGCAGAGCTGAAGCTTTCTTT
NA TRBJ1-1 TRBV12-3/TRBV12-4 NA CASNRVDTEAFF TGTGCCAGCAATCGGGTGGACACTGAAGCTTTCTTT
TRBD1 TRBJ1-1 TRBV5-1 NA CASSVRGQLDTEAFF TGCGCCAGCAGCGTCAGGGGGCAGTTGGACACTGAAGCTTTCTTT
TRBD2 TRBJ2-1 TRBV3-1/TRBV3-2 NA CASTLAGAYNEQFF TGTGCCAGCACTCTGGCGGGAGCCTACAATGAGCAGTTCTTC
NA TRBJ2-5 TRBV5-6 NA CASTLAQVETQYF TGTGCCAGCACCTTGGCGCAGGTTGAGACCCAGTACTTC
NA TRBJ1-5 TRBV4-2 NA CASSQVGDYSNQPQHF TGTGCCAGCAGCCAAGTTGGGGACTATAGCAATCAGCCCCAGCATTTT
NA TRBJ1-1 TRBV3-1/TRBV3-2 NA CASSQKDTSSFLFF TGTGCCAGCAGCCAAAAGGACACCTCTTCTTTTCTATTCTTT
NA TRBJ1-5 TRBV5-6 NA CASSHAGFPQHF TGTGCCAGCAGCCACGCAGGGTTTCCCCAGCATTTT
NA TRBJ1-5 TRBV27 once CASSLAGYNQPQHF TGTGCCAGCAGTTTAGCAGGTTACAATCAGCCCCAGCATTTT
NA TRBJ2-7 TRBV6-2/TRBV6-3 NA CASSYFASSYEQYF TGTGCCAGCAGTTACTTTGCGAGCTCCTACGAGCAGTACTTC
TRBD2 TRBJ2-5 TRBV10-3 NA CAISTGLAGEKETQYF TGTGCCATCAGTACCGGACTAGCGGGAGAAAAAGAGACCCAGTACTTC
NA TRBJ1-2 TRBV10-3 NA CAISEIGVGYTF TGTGCCATCAGTGAGATCGGGGTCGGCTACACCTTC